One and the same sample provided the 12 T cell receptor beta chains below, sequenced in a study of human T cells and chemical hapten exposure listed by TCRdb under 2021. The library was made by RACE. The listed sequencing device is NextSeq 500. TCRdb itself trimmed the public reads at Q25 with fastp, ran MiXCR and retained productive beta chains. Each CDR3 protein appears once, grouped with its most common genes and DNA. This sample has about 190,000 distinct CDR3 sequences in its table, and about 22% of those were observed once. The ten largest clonotypes hold 2.5% of the sample. The time point label, read with the paper, signifies: patch test 3, about 24 weeks after DPC sensitization. The treatment or condition label of this sample denotes: therapeutic diphenylcyclopropenone sensitization with weekly scalp DPC. The input for sequencing was whole blood, taken in connection with sensitization to the hapten diphenylcyclopropenone (DPC). Source of these receptors: a middle-aged woman with alopecia areata. Some clones in this sample may be carry-over from other donors' samples.

The gene calls are TRBV7-3 and TRBJ2-7; TRBD1 is a possible D gene (6 bases). Germline V gene sequence: CDR1 SGHTA, CDR2 FQGTGA. With 5 bases removed from V and 7 bases from J, the gap between germline ends came to 15 bases. CDR3 length: 13 residues. The chain's CDR3 is CASSQQGNGEQYF. In DNA, the CDR3 is TGTGCCAGCAGCCAACAGGGAAACGGGGAGCAGTACTTC.

This clonotype was counted between two and nine times. The chain recombines TRBV7-2 with TRBJ2-1, with 9 bases identical to TRBD1. CDR3 length: 15 residues. V was pared by 0 bases and J by 9 bases, with 6 bases of the junction left unmatched. CDR1 and CDR2 from the germline V gene are SGHTA and FQGNSA. The DNA of the CDR3 is TGTGCCAGCAGCTTAGCTCCGGGACAGGGAAGTGAGCAGTTCTTC. Translation gives CASSLAPGQGSEQFF.

The table lists this clonotype with a few counts. The rearrangement links TRBV4-3 to TRBJ2-1; possibly TRBD1 or TRBD2 for D (5 bases each). The V gene's germline CDR1 is LGHNA and CDR2 YSLEER. The CDR3 runs 17 residues. Trimming cost V 4 bases and J 9 bases, with 25 bases left between them. The CDR3 loop is CASSPARGAGEAPEQFF. The CDR3 DNA reads TGCGCCAGCAGCCCCGCCCGGGGCGCGGGCGAGGCCCCTGAGCAGTTCTTC.

The chain is built from TRBV25-1 and TRBJ2-7; 8 bases agree with TRBD2. Germline trimming cut 3 bases from V and 2 bases from J; bases unmatched to any gene: 6. CDR3 length equals 15 residues. Germline V gene sequence: CDR1 MGHDK, CDR2 SYGVNS. The CDR3 DNA reads as TGTGCCAGCAGTGATCCGGCGGGAGGTGCCTACGAGCAGTACTTC. Residues: CASSDPAGGAYEQYF.

This chain joins TRBV5-1 and TRBJ2-1; D is unclear. Per the germline V gene, CDR1 is SGHRS and CDR2 is YFSETQ. The V and J ends lost 4 bases and 5 bases respectively, with 10 bases between them. The length of the CDR3 is 13 residues. CDR3 residues: CASSVIGDNEQFF. The CDR3 coding sequence is TGCGCCAGCAGCGTAATAGGAGACAATGAGCAGTTCTTC.

The chain joins TRBV5-1 to TRBJ2-1; perhaps D is TRBD1 or TRBD2 (7 bases each). Germline V gene sequence: CDR1 SGHRS, CDR2 YFSETQ. The CDR3 is made up of 16 amino acids. The V gene lost 0 bases and the J gene lost 5 bases, with 15 bases spanning the gap. The CDR3 sequence is CASSLAAGGGNNEQFF. In DNA, the CDR3 is TGCGCCAGCAGCTTGGCAGCAGGGGGAGGGAACAATGAGCAGTTCTTC.

Only one count was recorded for this clonotype. The chain combines TRBV6-6 with TRBJ2-5; a weak D match, TRBD1 (5 bases). Deletions cut 2 bases from V and 4 bases from J, with 11 bases between. The CDR3 extends over 14 amino acids. Germline V gene lookup returns CDR1 MNHNY and CDR2 SVGAGI (reference sequence). The CDR3 protein is CASSYRGRVETQYF. Written as DNA, the CDR3 is TGTGCCAGCAGTTACAGGGGCAGGGTAGAGACCCAGTACTTC.

This chain joins TRBV4-3 and TRBJ2-1; D not certain. The CDR3 has 16 amino acids. Germline-derived CDR1 and CDR2 are LGHNA and YSLEER. With 0 bases removed from V and 0 bases from J, the gap between germline ends came to 9 bases. The CDR3 protein is CASSQDDFSSYNEQFF. Written as DNA, the CDR3 is TGCGCCAGCAGCCAAGATGACTTCAGCTCCTACAATGAGCAGTTCTTC.

The chain combines TRBV28 with TRBJ2-7; a possible D gene is TRBD1 (5 bases). This CDR3 has 14 amino acids. The V end lost 5 bases, the J end lost 3 bases, and 14 bases lay between the germline ends. The germline gives CDR1 MDHEN, CDR2 SYDVKM. CDR3 bases: TGTGCCAGCAGTCCGCTGGGGCCAATCTACGAGCAGTACTTC. Its protein is CASSPLGPIYEQYF.

V gene TRBV6-5 combines with J gene TRBJ2-5; 12 positions agree with TRBD1. The CDR3 sequence is 16 residues long. Germline V gene data show CDR1 as MNHEY and CDR2 as SVGAGI. J gave up 5 bases and V 10 bases, and 14 bases lay outside the gene matches. The CDR3 sequence: CATFSPGQGAGETQYF. The DNA of the CDR3 is TGTGCCACCTTCTCACCGGGACAGGGGGCAGGTGAGACCCAGTACTTC.

This rearrangement joins TRBV5-1 to TRBJ2-5; the D gene is possibly TRBD1 (5 bases). V shed 0 bases and J shed 5 bases, with 14 bases lying between them. CDR1 and CDR2 (germline): SGHRS, YFSETQ. The CDR3 contains 15 residues. This CDR3 is CASSLEGRGLETQYF. CDR3 sequence (DNA): TGCGCCAGCAGCTTGGAAGGAAGGGGCCTTGAGACCCAGTACTTC.

This rearrangement joins TRBV5-1 to TRBJ2-1; no clear D gene. The germline gives CDR1 SGHRS, CDR2 YFSETQ. This CDR3 has 16 residues. Between the trimmed V and J ends, which lost 7 bases and 0 bases, there was a span of 17 bases. The CDR3 sequence: CASVPPGRSSYNEQFF. For the CDR3, the DNA is TGCGCCAGCGTCCCCCCGGGCAGGAGCTCCTACAATGAGCAGTTCTTC.